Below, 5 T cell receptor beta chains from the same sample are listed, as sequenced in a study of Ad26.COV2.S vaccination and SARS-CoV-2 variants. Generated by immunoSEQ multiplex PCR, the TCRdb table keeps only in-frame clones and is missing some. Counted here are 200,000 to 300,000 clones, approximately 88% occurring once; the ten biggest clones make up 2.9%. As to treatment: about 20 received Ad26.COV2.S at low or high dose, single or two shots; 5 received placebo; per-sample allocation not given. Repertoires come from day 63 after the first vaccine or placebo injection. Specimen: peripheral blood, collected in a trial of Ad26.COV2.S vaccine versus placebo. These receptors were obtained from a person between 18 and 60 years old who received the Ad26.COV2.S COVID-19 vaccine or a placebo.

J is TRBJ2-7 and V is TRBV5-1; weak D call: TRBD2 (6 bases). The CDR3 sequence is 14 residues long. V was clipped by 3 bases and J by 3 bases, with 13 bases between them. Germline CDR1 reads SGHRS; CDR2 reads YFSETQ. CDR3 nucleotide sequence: TGCGCCAGCAGCTGGGGAGGCGGCGGCTACGAGCAGTACTTC. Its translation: CASSWGGGGYEQYF. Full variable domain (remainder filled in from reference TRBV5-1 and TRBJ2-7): KAGVTQTPRYLIKTRGQQVTLSCSPISGHRSVSWYQQTPGQGLQFLFEYFSETQRNKGNFPGRFSGRQFSNSRSEMNVSTLELGDSALYLCASSWGGGGYEQYFGPGTRLTVT.

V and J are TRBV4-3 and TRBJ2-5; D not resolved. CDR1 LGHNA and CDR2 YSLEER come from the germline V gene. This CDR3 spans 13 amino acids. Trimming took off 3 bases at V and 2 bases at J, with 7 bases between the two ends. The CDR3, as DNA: TGCGCCAGCAGCCATAACAGTCAAGAGACCCAGTACTTC. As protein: CASSHNSQETQYF.

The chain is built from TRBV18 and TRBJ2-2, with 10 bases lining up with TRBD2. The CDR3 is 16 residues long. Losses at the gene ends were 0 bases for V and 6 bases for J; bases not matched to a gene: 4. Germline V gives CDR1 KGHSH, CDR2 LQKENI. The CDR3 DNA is TGTGCCAGCTCACCACCAGCTAGCGGGAGTTCCGGGGAGCTGTTTTTT. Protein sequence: CASSPPASGSSGELFF.

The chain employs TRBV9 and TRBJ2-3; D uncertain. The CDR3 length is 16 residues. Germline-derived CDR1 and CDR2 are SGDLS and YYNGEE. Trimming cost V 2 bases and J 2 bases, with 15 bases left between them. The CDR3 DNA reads TGTGCCAGCAGCGTTTCGCCGGCCCCCTCCACAGATACGCAGTATTTT. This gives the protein CASSVSPAPSTDTQYF. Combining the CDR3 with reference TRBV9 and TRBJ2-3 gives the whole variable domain DSGVTQTPKHLITATGQRVTLRCSPRSGDLSVYWYQQSLDQGLQFLIQYYNGEERAKGNILERFSAQQFPDLHSELNLSSLELGDSALYFCASSVSPAPSTDTQYFGPGTRLTVL.

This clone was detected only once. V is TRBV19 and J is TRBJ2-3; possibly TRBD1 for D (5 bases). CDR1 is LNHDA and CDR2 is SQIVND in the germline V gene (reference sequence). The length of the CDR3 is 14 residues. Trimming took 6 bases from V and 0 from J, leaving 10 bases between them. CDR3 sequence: CASRMTASTDTQYF. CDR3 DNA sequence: TGTGCCAGTAGGATGACAGCGAGCACAGATACGCAGTATTTT.